This TCR beta chain comes out of a study of blood T cell repertoires in COVID-19. Study at large: Specimens from acute and convalescent COVID-19 originated in the United States, Italy and Spain. T cells, B-cell-depleted T cells, or PBMCs supplied cDNA or gDNA.

As originally analysed: The authors estimated nucleated cell counts from reference gene primer amplification. TCRdb keeps only in-frame clones here, not all; method: immunoSEQ multiplex PCR. Clone size and V and J calls were adopted from that table, with D and trimming inferred from the DNA. Of fewer than 350,000 clones in the sample, around four fifths were seen once. The CDR3 runs 12 residues. The chain links TRBV21-1 to TRBJ2-1; the table calls TRBD2, which could not be checked here. TRBV21-1 is deemed a pseudogene. The TCR was taken from a woman aged 45-59 years with active or convalescent COVID-19. The sample comprised peripheral blood. CDR3 loop: CYRDLVCNEQFF. The CDR3 DNA is TGTTACCGGGACTTAGTTTGCAATGAGCAGTTCTTC.